The sequence of this TCR beta chain was determined in a study of cytomegalovirus exposure and HLA in healthy donors. Background on the study: Of all 380 or so donors who were genotyped, around 79% belonged to the Caucasian-associated ancestry cluster.

Each donor was nominally healthy when sampled (though unrecorded immune exposures were likely). A note on this clone: The antigen remains undetermined.

60 Vbeta and 13 Jbeta primers were used in PCR. Source study methods: Later, about 80 million unique TCR beta chains were counted in an analysis, and roughly 10 million of them were shared. This table comes from immunoSEQ multiplex PCR, and its TCRdb copy is limited to in-frame clones, with some not included. That table is the source of V, J and clone size, and D and trimming were worked out from the DNA. The repertoire table contains 150,000 to 200,000 clones. Overall study findings and caveats: Among TCR beta chains, those listed as cytomegalovirus-associated numbered over 150.

This TCR derives from a woman younger than 35 in good health and CMV-seropositive. Sequenced: PBMCs.

CDR3 in amino acids: CASSLRTGVMYEQYF. The CDR3 nucleotides read TGTGCCAGCAGTTTAAGGACAGGGGTTATGTACGAGCAGTACTTC. The chain is built from TRBV27 and TRBJ2-7; 9 nucleotides align to TRBD1. The germline gives CDR1 MNHEY, CDR2 SMNVEV (reference sequence). The trim removed 2 bases at V and 4 bases at J, leaving 6 bases unmatched. CDR3 length: 15 amino acids.